Sequencing of this T cell receptor beta chain was carried out in a study of Tregs in tolerant kidney transplant recipients. Findings and limits, study-wide: Tregs expanded with activated donor B cells seemed most donor-specific. Biological reproducibility was not directly addressed, but technical replication error appeared minimal. In tolerant patients, donor-specific Tregs outgrew total Tregs, suggesting antigen-driven expansion.

Mixed chimerism was transient after nonmyeloablative marrow transplants from related graft donors. CD4+CD25+CD127- Tregs, CD4+CD25- non-Tregs, CD4 and CD8 cells were sorted. Produced via immunoSEQ multiplex PCR; TCRdb's table is partial and in-frame only. The repertoire table contains about 31,000 clones. Turning to this clone: What it binds is not known. From the germline J gene comes the end of the CDR3, since the read stops 3 residues before it.

The germline V and J ends were trimmed by 2 bases and 3 bases, with 11 bases remaining between them. The CDR3 spans 13 residues. Germline CDR1 and CDR2: DFQATT and SNEGSKA (reference sequence). The specimen comprised CD4+ T cells from blood (PBMCs), sampled 24 months after the transplant. This chain connects TRBV20-1 to TRBJ2-7; D is perhaps TRBD2 (5 bases). The clonotype comes from a human patient who received a combined kidney and bone marrow transplant. Part of the T cells may come from the graft donor. The sequenced part of the CDR3 DNA is TGCAGTGCTAGAAGAGCGGAGGTCTACGAG. Translation: CSARRAEVYE. The full-length CDR3 reads as CSARRAEVYEQYF.